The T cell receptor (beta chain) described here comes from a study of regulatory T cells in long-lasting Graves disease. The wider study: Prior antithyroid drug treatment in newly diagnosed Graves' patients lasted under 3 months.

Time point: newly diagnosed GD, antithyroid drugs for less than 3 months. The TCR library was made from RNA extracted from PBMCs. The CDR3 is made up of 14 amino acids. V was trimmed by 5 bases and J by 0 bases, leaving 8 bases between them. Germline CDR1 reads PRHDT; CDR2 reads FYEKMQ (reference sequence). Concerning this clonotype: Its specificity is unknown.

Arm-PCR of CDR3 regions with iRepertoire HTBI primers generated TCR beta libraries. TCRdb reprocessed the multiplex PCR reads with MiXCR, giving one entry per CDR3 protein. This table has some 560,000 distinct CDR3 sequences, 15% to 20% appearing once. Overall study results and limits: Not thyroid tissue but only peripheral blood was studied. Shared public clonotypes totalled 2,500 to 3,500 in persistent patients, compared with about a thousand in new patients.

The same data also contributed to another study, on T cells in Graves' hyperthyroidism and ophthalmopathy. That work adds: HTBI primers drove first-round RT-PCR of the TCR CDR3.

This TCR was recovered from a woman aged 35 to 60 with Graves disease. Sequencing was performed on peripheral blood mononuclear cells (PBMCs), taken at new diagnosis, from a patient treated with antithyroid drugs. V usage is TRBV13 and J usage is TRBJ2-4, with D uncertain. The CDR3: CASSLPEAKNIQYF. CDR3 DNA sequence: TGTGCCAGCAGCCTACCAGAAGCCAAAAACATTCAGTACTTC. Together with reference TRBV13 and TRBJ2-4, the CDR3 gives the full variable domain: AAGVIQSPRHLIKEKRETATLKCYPIPRHDTVYWYQQGPGQDPQFLISFYEKMQSDKGSIPDRFSAQQFSDYHSELNMSSLELGDSALYFCASSLPEAKNIQYFGAGTRLSVL.